The 16 T cell receptor beta chains in this list originate from one sample, sequenced in a study of shared clonotypes between healthy human individuals. The method was immunoSEQ multiplex PCR; TCRdb's version includes in-frame clones alone and lacks a portion of them. Counted here are roughly 2 million clones, 95% occurring once; the ten biggest clones make up 0.1% to 0.15%. Sequencing was performed on naive CD4+ T cells sorted from blood. Subset given: CD45RA+ positively selected. The receptor source for this set is a man between 18 and 35 years old in good health.

The chain recombines TRBV5-6 with TRBJ1-3; the D is unclear. V lost 2 bases to trimming and J lost 0 bases, with 3 bases between them. Germline V gives CDR1 SGHDT, CDR2 YYEEEE. This CDR3 spans 13 amino acids. The CDR3 protein is CASSFSSGNTIYF. The CDR3 nucleotides read TGTGCCAGCAGCTTTAGCTCTGGAAACACCATATATTTT.

The chain employs TRBV4-1 and TRBJ1-4; a weak D match, TRBD1 (5 bases). V lost 0 bases and J 5 bases, leaving 10 bases between the germline ends. This CDR3 is 15 amino acids long. CDR1 and CDR2 (germline): MGHRA, YSYEKL. The CDR3 bases are TGCGCCAGCAGCCAAGAGGGGGGGTACAATGAAAAACTGTTTTTT. This translates into CASSQEGGYNEKLFF.

This chain joins TRBV6-5 and TRBJ1-1; D remains ambiguous. The CDR3 is 13 amino acids. V lost 8 bases and J 0 bases, leaving 10 bases between the germline ends. CDR1 and CDR2 (germline): MNHEY, SVGAGI. The CDR3 nucleotides are TGTGCCAGCCGGACCTTCATGAACACTGAAGCTTTCTTT. Encoded protein: CASRTFMNTEAFF.

The genes are TRBV6-5 and TRBJ2-7; no clear D. The germline V and J ends were trimmed by 0 bases and 3 bases, with 9 bases remaining between them. The CDR3 has 14 residues. Germline assignment: CDR1 MNHEY and CDR2 SVGAGI. The CDR3 coding sequence is TGTGCCAGCAGTTACTCGATGTGGAACTACGAGCAGTACTTC. This translates into CASSYSMWNYEQYF.

The chain combines TRBV5-1 with TRBJ2-2; 9 nucleotides agree with TRBD2. V dropped 3 bases and J dropped 7; count of bases not matched to a gene: 10. The CDR3 covers 16 residues. Germline CDR1 SGHRS, CDR2 YFSETQ. Here the CDR3 DNA reads TGCGCCAGCAGCTCATCTTTAGCGGGAGTAGTCGGGGAGCTGTTTTTT. Translating gives CASSSSLAGVVGELFF. The full variable domain, with the rest looked up from reference TRBV5-1 and TRBJ2-2, is KAGVTQTPRYLIKTRGQQVTLSCSPISGHRSVSWYQQTPGQGLQFLFEYFSETQRNKGNFPGRFSGRQFSNSRSEMNVSTLELGDSALYLCASSSSLAGVVGELFFGEGSRLTVL.

Notes on this clone: The same CDR3 can be traced to other DNA sequences in this sample. This chain links TRBV28 with TRBJ2-5; D gene uncertain. The CDR3 extends over 11 amino acids. V was clipped by 6 bases and J by 4 bases, with 6 bases between them. CDR1 and CDR2 (germline): MDHEN, SYDVKM. CDR3 residues: CASSPRETQYF. In DNA, the CDR3 is TGTGCCAGCAGCCCAAGAGAGACCCAGTACTTC.

The chain links TRBV2 to TRBJ2-7; TRBD2 aligns across 7 bases. Trimming cost V 5 bases and J 6 bases; bases outside gene matches: 10. CDR3 length: 14 amino acids. Germline V CDR1 and CDR2: SNHLY, FYNNEI. The CDR3 DNA is TGTGCCAGCAGTTCGATTAGGGACTACGCCGAGCAGTACTTC. Translated: CASSSIRDYAEQYF.

V gene TRBV10-3 combines with J gene TRBJ2-3; D unresolved. The CDR3 totals 13 residues. The V end was cut by 10 bases, the J end by 0 bases, with 11 bases between. Germline V gene lookup returns CDR1 ENHRY and CDR2 SYGVKD. As DNA, the CDR3 is TGTGCCACTGACGAGGCTAGCACAGATACGCAGTATTTT. It encodes CATDEASTDTQYF.

This rearrangement joins TRBV7-9 to TRBJ1-2, with D maybe TRBD1 (6 bases). The CDR3 loop spans 13 amino acids. Germline CDR1 is SEHNR and CDR2 is FQNEAQ (reference sequence). V was clipped by 5 bases and J by 3 bases, with 10 bases between them. In DNA form, the CDR3 reads TGTGCCAGCAGCGTCCCAGGGGACTATGGCTACACCTTC. Its translation: CASSVPGDYGYTF.

As for this clone: Additional DNA sequences in this sample encode the identical CDR3. The CDR3 coding sequence is TGCGCCAGCAGCTGGGGACAGGGTACAGATACGCAGTATTTT. Its protein is CASSWGQGTDTQYF. The chain carries TRBV5-1 and TRBJ2-3; 9 bases are a match to TRBD1. The CDR3 spans 14 residues. The V gene's germline CDR1 is SGHRS and CDR2 YFSETQ. V was clipped by 3 bases and J by 3 bases; unmatched bases: 2.

This chain uses TRBV28 with TRBJ1-2; D gene ambiguous. Germline CDR1 MDHEN, CDR2 SYDVKM. V was cut by 1 base and J by 6 bases, with 21 bases left in between. CDR3 length: 17 amino acids. CDR3 sequence: CASSLSGVGSGNHGYTF. The CDR3 DNA reads as TGTGCCAGCAGTTTATCCGGGGTGGGTAGCGGAAACCATGGCTACACCTTC.

Points on this clone: This may be a read error: a much more frequent sequence differs by one nucleotide. This chain uses TRBV30 with TRBJ2-5, with unresolved D. The DNA end is a closer match to TRBJ2-7, so the J assignment may be wrong. Germline lookup yields CDR1 GTSNPN and CDR2 SVGIG (reference sequence). This CDR3 comprises 14 residues. The DNA of the CDR3 is TGTGCCCGGAGTGTGAATTCTCTTGGCGGCGAGCAGTACTTC. This sequence encodes CARSVNSLGGEQYF.

The chain links TRBV10-3 to TRBJ2-7; 8 bases fit TRBD2. Germline CDR1 reads ENHRY; CDR2 reads SYGVKD. After removal of 7 bases from V and 3 bases from J, the junction contained 8 bases not matched to a gene. The CDR3 covers 14 residues. The CDR3 nucleotides read TGTGCCATCACCCCGACTAGCGCGATCTACGAGCAGTACTTC. This codes for CAITPTSAIYEQYF.

The chain employs TRBV6-5 and TRBJ1-1; weak D call: TRBD1 (6 bases). V lost 5 bases, J lost 5 bases, and 12 bases lay in between. CDR1 and CDR2 from the germline V gene are MNHEY and SVGAGI. This CDR3 is built from 13 residues. The chain's CDR3 is CASSLRGRTEAFF. In nucleotides, the CDR3 is TGTGCCAGCAGTCTCAGGGGAAGGACTGAAGCTTTCTTT.

This clone was counted a single time. This sequence joins TRBV6-5 and TRBJ2-7; 9 bases line up with TRBD2. Per the germline V gene, CDR1 is MNHEY and CDR2 is SVGAGI. The CDR3 has 13 residues. Trimming took 10 bases from V and 2 from J; bases not matched to a gene: 6. CDR3 coding DNA: TGTGCCACCAGACTAGCGGTACCCTACGAGCAGTACTTC. It is translated as CATRLAVPYEQYF.

This clone occurred once. J is TRBJ1-5 and V is TRBV20-1; D is unresolved. Germline lookup yields CDR1 DFQATT and CDR2 SNEGSKA (reference sequence). CDR3 length: 8 amino acids. V shed 6 bases and J shed 10 bases, with 4 bases lying between them. The CDR3 loop reads CSAAPQHF. CDR3 bases: TGCAGTGCCGCACCCCAGCATTTT.